These 30 T cell receptor beta chains came from one sample sequenced in a study of beta chain features in type 1 diabetes. The isolated RNA, all of it, was reverse transcribed, so expressed TCRB transcripts were what got sequenced. Some clones are missing from TCRdb's copy, which holds only in-frame ones; the method was immunoSEQ multiplex PCR. The sample records roughly 400,000 clones, about 15% being singletons. Sequencing was carried out using naive CD4+ T cells from blood. These receptors all come from a man aged 25 to 45 in good health.

The chain recombines TRBV7-9 with TRBJ2-1; a possible D gene is TRBD1 (6 bases). V gave up 3 bases and J gave up 2 bases, with 14 bases separating them. The CDR3 is 16 amino acids. In germline, CDR1 is SEHNR, CDR2 FQNEAQ (reference sequence). CDR3 sequence (DNA): TGTGCCAGCAGCTTTACAGGGCCCCCGCCCTACAATGAGCAGTTCTTC. Protein: CASSFTGPPPYNEQFF.

The rearrangement uses TRBV4-3 and TRBJ1-5; TRBD1 aligns across 7 bases. Trimming cost V 0 bases and J 6 bases; bases outside gene matches: 11. The CDR3 loop spans 17 amino acids. Germline CDR1 LGHNA, CDR2 YSLEER. CDR3 residues: CASSQDLETGNFQPQHF. CDR3 nucleotides: TGCGCCAGCAGCCAAGATCTTGAGACAGGGAACTTTCAGCCCCAGCATTTT.

V gene TRBV6-5 combines with J gene TRBJ2-7; D may match TRBD1 or TRBD2 (5 bases each). The CDR3 extends over 13 amino acids. Looked up from germline, CDR1 is MNHEY and CDR2 is SVGAGI. Trimming pared 6 bases from V and 6 bases from J, leaving 15 bases between. This chain's CDR3 is CASRPSGGGEQYF. The CDR3 nucleotides read TGTGCCAGCAGACCATCGGGTGGGGGCGAGCAGTACTTC.

The V gene is TRBV2, the J gene TRBJ2-7, with D perhaps TRBD1 (6 bases). The V end lost 8 bases, the J end lost 4 bases, and 15 bases lay between the germline ends. Germline CDR1 reads SNHLY; CDR2 reads FYNNEI. The CDR3 runs 13 residues. CDR3 nucleotide sequence: TGTGCCAGCGGGGGCCTGGGGAGATACGAGCAGTACTTC. Its protein is CASGGLGRYEQYF.

J is TRBJ2-2 and V is TRBV30; D unclear. CDR3 length: 14 residues. Germline-derived CDR1 and CDR2 are GTSNPN and SVGIG (reference sequence). V shed 0 bases and J shed 1 base, with 6 bases lying between them. DNA for the CDR3: TGTGCCTGGAGTGTACTGAAGAACACCGGGGAGCTGTTTTTT. Its translation is CAWSVLKNTGELFF.

This clone turned up a few times. The CDR3 DNA is TGTGCCAGTAGGCCAACTGGAGACACTGAAGCTTTCTTT. Translating it yields CASRPTGDTEAFF. The V gene is TRBV19, the J gene TRBJ1-1; D is undetermined. V lost 6 bases and J 3 bases, leaving 11 bases between the germline ends. The germline V gene encodes CDR1 LNHDA and CDR2 SQIVND (reference sequence). The CDR3 has 13 amino acids.

In its sample, this clone was seen a few times. The V gene is TRBV7-9, the J gene TRBJ1-1; D might be TRBD1 (5 bases). The CDR3 length is 13 residues. V was shortened by 6 bases and J by 1 base, with 9 bases between the two germline ends. Germline values: CDR1 SEHNR, CDR2 FQNEAQ (reference sequence). CDR3 sequence: CASRLQGNTEAFF. CDR3 DNA sequence: TGTGCCAGCAGACTTCAGGGGAACACTGAAGCTTTCTTT.

This clone showed up just once. This chain links TRBV27 with TRBJ1-1; D is uncertain. Trimming took 5 bases from V and 4 from J, leaving 11 bases between them. This CDR3 contains 13 residues. Germline CDR1 reads MNHEY; CDR2 reads SMNVEV (reference sequence). In nucleotides, the CDR3 is TGTGCCAGCAGTCCTAGGACGGCCACTGAAGCTTTCTTT. Encoded protein: CASSPRTATEAFF.

This clone was counted only a few times. The chain has TRBV6-6 and TRBJ1-2, with 7 bases matching TRBD1. The CDR3 runs 13 residues. The V gene's germline CDR1 is MNHNY and CDR2 SVGAGI (reference sequence). V shed 0 bases, J shed 8 bases, and the junction held 3 bases outside the gene matches. CDR3 DNA: TGTGCCAGCAGTTACTCGACAGGGAGGGGCTACACCTTC. It specifies CASSYSTGRGYTF.

CDR3 region: CASSLIQLYNEQFF. The CDR3 DNA follows: TGTGCCAGCAGCTTGATACAGCTGTACAATGAGCAGTTCTTC. The chain uses TRBV5-6 and TRBJ2-1, with D unclear. V lost 1 base to trimming and J lost 4 bases, with 9 bases between them. Germline V lookup: CDR1 SGHDT, CDR2 YYEEEE. This CDR3 comprises 14 residues.

The rearrangement joins TRBV5-6 to TRBJ2-3, with no clear D. V was shortened by 4 bases and J by 1 base, with 10 bases between the two germline ends. CDR1 is SGHDT, CDR2 YYEEEE, per germline. CDR3 length: 14 residues. CDR3 protein: CASSAYHRTDTQYF. The CDR3 DNA sequence: TGTGCCAGCAGCGCTTACCATCGCACAGATACGCAGTATTTT.

The chain is built from TRBV15 and TRBJ1-2; D gene unclear. Trimming removed 3 bases from V and 2 bases from J, with 10 bases in between. The CDR3 totals 14 residues. The germline V gene has CDR1 LNHNV and CDR2 YYDKDF (reference sequence). The CDR3 DNA reads as TGTGCCACCAGCAGGGGCAGCCCAAACTATGGCTACACCTTC. This translates into CATSRGSPNYGYTF.

This sequence joins TRBV7-9 and TRBJ2-7, with D possibly being TRBD1 (6 bases). Germline lookup yields CDR1 SEHNR and CDR2 FQNEAQ (reference sequence). The CDR3 runs 13 residues. The V and J ends lost 5 bases and 5 bases respectively, with 13 bases between them. The CDR3 sequence: CASSSSGHHEQYV. The CDR3 DNA sequence: TGTGCCAGCAGCAGTTCGGGACACCACGAGCAGTACGTC.

The chain combines TRBV15 with TRBJ1-3; 11 bases agree with TRBD1. V trimming: 5 bases; J trimming: 2 bases; junction bases outside the gene matches: 2. CDR1 LNHNV and CDR2 YYDKDF come from the germline V gene (reference sequence). The CDR3 has 15 residues. CDR3 in amino acids: CATSWGQGAGNTIYF. In nucleotides, the CDR3 is TGTGCCACCAGCTGGGGACAGGGGGCTGGAAACACCATATATTTT.

This chain uses TRBV21-1 with TRBJ2-7; TRBD2, the D gene given by the table, was not confirmed from the DNA. TRBV21-1 is a documented pseudogene. The CDR3 sequence is 16 residues long. The CDR3 DNA reads TGTGCCAGCAGCAAAGGGGACTGGTGGTCCCCCTACGAGCAGTACGTC. As protein: CASSKGDWWSPYEQYV.

This clone has more than one count but fewer than ten. The CDR3 DNA reads as TGTGCCAGCAGCGTAGAGGCTAGCGGACGACCCTACAATGAGCAGTTCTTC. Its protein is CASSVEASGRPYNEQFF. The chain links TRBV9 to TRBJ2-1; TRBD2 matches at 7 bases. The V and J ends lost 0 bases and 2 bases, in that order; junction bases with no gene match: 8. The germline CDR1 and CDR2 sequences are SGDLS and YYNGEE. The CDR3 runs 17 residues.

The chain is built from TRBV4-1 and TRBJ1-2; D call uncertain. V lost 1 base to trimming and J lost 7 bases, with 13 bases between them. The CDR3 is 14 residues long. Per the germline V gene, CDR1 is MGHRA and CDR2 is YSYEKL. The DNA for the CDR3 is TGCGCCAGCAGCCAAGCTCTTACGGCGGGTGGCTACACCTTC. Translated, it gives CASSQALTAGGYTF.

CDR3 residues: CASSQFPASTDTQYF. The CDR3 DNA is TGTGCCAGCAGCCAGTTTCCAGCAAGCACAGATACGCAGTATTTT. The chain has TRBV14 and TRBJ2-3; D call uncertain. Per the germline V gene, CDR1 is SGHDN and CDR2 is FVKESK. The CDR3 length is 15 residues. Trimming took off 3 bases at V and 0 bases at J, with 10 bases between the two ends.

This clone appeared many times. The genes are TRBV14 and TRBJ2-4; D unresolved. The V end lost 2 bases, the J end lost 9 bases, and 8 bases lay between the germline ends. In germline, CDR1 is SGHDN, CDR2 FVKESK. The CDR3 sequence is 12 residues long. CDR3 residues: CASSQTLGIQYF. CDR3 nucleotide sequence: TGTGCCAGCAGCCAAACCCTGGGCATTCAGTACTTC.

The chain is built from TRBV28 and TRBJ2-7; D is uncertain. In germline, CDR1 is MDHEN, CDR2 SYDVKM. Trimming left V 4 bases short and J 4 bases short, with 11 bases between. This CDR3 spans 13 amino acids. The DNA for the CDR3 is TGTGCCAGCAGTTCTCCTCCTCTTTACGAGCAGTACGTC. Protein sequence: CASSSPPLYEQYV.

This rearrangement joins TRBV25-1 to TRBJ2-1, with 11 bases that match TRBD2. This CDR3 has 16 residues. Germline assignment: CDR1 MGHDK and CDR2 SYGVNS. V trimming: 4 bases; J trimming: 3 bases; junction bases outside the gene matches: 5. The CDR3 loop is CASSAATSGVYNEQFF. The CDR3 DNA is TGTGCCAGCAGTGCCGCGACTAGCGGGGTCTACAATGAGCAGTTCTTC.

The V gene is TRBV5-1, the J gene TRBJ1-2; 8 positions agree with TRBD1. J was trimmed by 9 bases and V by 6 bases; bases with no gene match: 10. This CDR3 is 13 amino acids long. Germline values: CDR1 SGHRS, CDR2 YFSETQ. As DNA, the CDR3 is TGCGCCAGCAACCCCGACAGGGGATCAAGCTACACCTTC. Translated: CASNPDRGSSYTF. Variable domain in full (rest from reference TRBV5-1 and TRBJ1-2): KAGVTQTPRYLIKTRGQQVTLSCSPISGHRSVSWYQQTPGQGLQFLFEYFSETQRNKGNFPGRFSGRQFSNSRSEMNVSTLELGDSALYLCASNPDRGSSYTFGSGTRLTVV.

This clone appeared a few times. This chain uses TRBV12-2 with TRBJ2-7; TRBD2 reflects the table's D call only, with no check against the DNA. TRBV12-2 is given as a pseudogene. CDR3 length equals 18 residues. The CDR3 DNA sequence: TGTGCAAGTCGCTTACAAAAGGGACTAGCGGGACCCGGCTACGAGCAGTACGTC. This gives the protein CASRLQKGLAGPGYEQYV.

The chain joins TRBV9 to TRBJ1-3; TRBD1 matches at 7 bases. The CDR3 sequence is 16 residues long. Per the germline V gene, CDR1 is SGDLS and CDR2 is YYNGEE. With V trimmed by 4 bases and J by 3 bases, 10 bases remained unmatched. The CDR3 region is CASSTTIGDSGNTIYF. DNA of the CDR3: TGTGCCAGCAGCACTACCATTGGGGACAGTGGAAACACCATATATTTT.

Many counts were recorded for this clone. The genes are TRBV10-3 and TRBJ2-3; the D is unclear. Per the germline V gene, CDR1 is ENHRY and CDR2 is SYGVKD. The CDR3 runs 12 residues. V was trimmed by 4 bases and J by 2 bases, leaving 4 bases between them. CDR3 amino acids: CAISGHTDTQYF. CDR3 DNA sequence: TGTGCCATCAGTGGTCACACAGATACGCAGTATTTT.

The V and J genes are TRBV10-3 and TRBJ2-1, with no clear D. Germline V lookup: CDR1 ENHRY, CDR2 SYGVKD. Trimming cost V 4 bases and J 3 bases, with 13 bases left between them. This CDR3 has 15 amino acids. CDR3 in DNA: TGTGCCATCAGTGCCTTAGCTCGAAACTACAATGAGCAGTTCTTC. Its translation is CAISALARNYNEQFF.

The CDR3 sequence is CASSLQHYGYTF. CDR3 in DNA: TGTGCCAGCAGCCTTCAGCACTATGGCTACACCTTC. The chain combines TRBV5-4 with TRBJ1-2; D ambiguous. V lost 4 bases, J lost 3 bases, and 7 bases lay in between. This CDR3 contains 12 residues. From germline, CDR1 is SGHNT and CDR2 YYREEE (reference sequence).

With regard to this clone: The DNA is omitted, as the CDR3 cannot be located on it reliably, and the CDR3 follows TCRdb's listing. The chain has TRBV5-1 and TRBJ1-4. Germline V CDR1 and CDR2: SGHRS, YFSETQ. The CDR3 is 13 residues long, counting both termini. The CDR3 sequence: CASSMTFGEKLFF.

The chain carries TRBV6-5 and TRBJ2-3; 7 bases line up with TRBD1. The trim removed 7 bases at V and 3 bases at J, leaving 10 bases unmatched. The V gene's germline CDR1 is MNHEY and CDR2 SVGAGI. The CDR3 has 15 residues. This CDR3 is CASKKTGSGTDTQYF. In DNA, the CDR3 is TGTGCCAGCAAAAAGACAGGGTCCGGGACAGATACGCAGTATTTT.

J is TRBJ2-7 and V is TRBV18; 9 bases are shared with TRBD2. The germline V gene encodes CDR1 KGHSH and CDR2 LQKENI. The CDR3 spans 15 residues. V dropped 2 bases and J dropped 2; count of bases not matched to a gene: 4. The CDR3 loop reads CASSPGAGGTYEQYV. DNA for the CDR3: TGTGCCAGCTCACCAGGAGCGGGAGGTACCTACGAGCAGTACGTC.